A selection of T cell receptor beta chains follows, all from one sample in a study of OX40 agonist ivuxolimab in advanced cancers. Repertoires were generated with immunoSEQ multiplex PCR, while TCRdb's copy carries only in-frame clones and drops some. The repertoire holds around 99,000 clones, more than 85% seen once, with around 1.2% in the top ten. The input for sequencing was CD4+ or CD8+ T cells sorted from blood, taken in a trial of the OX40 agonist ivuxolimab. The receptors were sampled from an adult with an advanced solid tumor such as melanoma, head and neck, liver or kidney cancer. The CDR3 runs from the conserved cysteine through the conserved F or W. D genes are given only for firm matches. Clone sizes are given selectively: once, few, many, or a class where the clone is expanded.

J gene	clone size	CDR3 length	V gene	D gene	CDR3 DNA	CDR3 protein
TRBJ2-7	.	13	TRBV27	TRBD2	TGTGCCAGCGGACTAGCGGTATCCTACGAGCAGTACTTC	CASGLAVSYEQYF
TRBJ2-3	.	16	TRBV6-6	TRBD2	TGTGCCAGCAGGCGCGGGACTAGCGGGAGCACAGATACGCAGTATTTT	CASRRGTSGSTDTQYF
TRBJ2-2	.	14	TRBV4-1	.	TGCGCCAGCAGCCAAATCCCGGAGGCCGGGGAGCTGTTTTTT	CASSQIPEAGELFF
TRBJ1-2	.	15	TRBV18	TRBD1	TGTGCCAGCTCACCAGGACAGGAAACCACTATAGGCTACACCTTC	CASSPGQETTIGYTF
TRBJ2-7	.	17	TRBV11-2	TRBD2	TGTGCCAGCAGCCCCTGGGCGGCTAGCGGGGGCCTATACGAGCAGTACTTC	CASSPWAASGGLYEQYF
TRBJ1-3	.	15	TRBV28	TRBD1	TGTGCCAGCAGTACCGGACAGGGGGTTGGAAACACCATATATTTT	CASSTGQGVGNTIYF
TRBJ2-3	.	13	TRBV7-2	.	TGTGCCAGCAGCTTAGAGGACACGCAAGCCTCCTTTTTT	CASSLEDTQASFF
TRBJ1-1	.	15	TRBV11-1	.	TGTGCCAGCAGGAAAGGCGCGGTGTTGAACACTGAAGCTTTCTTT	CASRKGAVLNTEAFF
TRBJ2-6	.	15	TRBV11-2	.	TGTGCCAGCAGCCTTCAGGGATCTGGGGCCAACGTCCTGACTTTC	CASSLQGSGANVLTF
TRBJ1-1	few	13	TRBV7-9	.	TGTGCCAGCAGCTTAGTAGAGAACACTGAAGCTTTCTTT	CASSLVENTEAFF
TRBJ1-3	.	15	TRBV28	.	TGTGCCAGCAGTTTAGCTCAGCAAGATGGAAACACCATATATTTT	CASSLAQQDGNTIYF
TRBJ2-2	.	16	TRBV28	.	TGTGCCAGCAGTTTTTGGGTCCGCGACAACACCGGGGAGCTGTTTTTT	CASSFWVRDNTGELFF
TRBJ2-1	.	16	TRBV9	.	TGTGCCAGCAGCGTAGGAGCGGAAGCTCGCTACAATGAGCAGTTCTTC	CASSVGAEARYNEQFF
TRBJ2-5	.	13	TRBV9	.	TGTGCCAGCAGCGTAGTAGGTGGAGAGACCCAGTACTTC	CASSVVGGETQYF
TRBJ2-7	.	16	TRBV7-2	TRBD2	TGTGCCAGCAGCCCCCCAGGACTAGCGGGAGTATACGAGCAGTACTTC	CASSPPGLAGVYEQYF
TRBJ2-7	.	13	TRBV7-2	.	TGTGCCAGCAGCTCTGATGGGGGGCTAGAGCAGTACTTC	CASSSDGGLEQYF
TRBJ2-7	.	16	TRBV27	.	TGTGCCAGCAATCTACGCCCTGGGTCCGGGGACTACGAGCAGTACTTC	CASNLRPGSGDYEQYF
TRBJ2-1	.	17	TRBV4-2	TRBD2	TGTGCCAGCAGCCAAGATGGGAAAGCGGGAGTAAGGAATGAGCAGTTCTTC	CASSQDGKAGVRNEQFF
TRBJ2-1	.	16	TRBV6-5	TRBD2	TGTGCCAGCAGTTACTCGATGATAGCGGGGTACAATGAGCAGTTCTTC	CASSYSMIAGYNEQFF
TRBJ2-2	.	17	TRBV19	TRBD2	TGTGCCAGTAGTCGGGGACTAGCGGGAGCCGGCACCGGGGAGCTGTTTTTT	CASSRGLAGAGTGELFF